This T cell receptor (beta chain) was obtained from a study of blood T cell repertoires in COVID-19. Study information: Whether acute or convalescent, the COVID-19 samples came from the United States, Italy and Spain. T cells, B-cell-depleted T cells, or PBMCs provided the cDNA or gDNA that served as material.

Authors' analysis steps: How many nucleated cells were present was estimated from reference gene primer amplification. Clones were sequenced by immunoSEQ multiplex PCR, and TCRdb holds only the in-frame ones, with some missing. Clone size and V and J calls were adopted from that table, with D and trimming inferred from the DNA. The data show roughly 130,000 clones, around nine tenths seen once. With 0 bases removed from V and 0 bases from J, the gap between germline ends came to 10 bases. The CDR3 has 16 residues. The germline V gene encodes CDR1 SGHRS and CDR2 YFSETQ. The sample was peripheral blood. This clonotype was obtained from a man in his 60s with active or convalescent COVID-19. The V gene is TRBV5-1, the J gene TRBJ2-1, with a weak D call TRBD2 (5 bases). The CDR3 DNA is TGCGCCAGCAGCTTGGCGTCAACTAGCTCCTACAATGAGCAGTTCTTC. It yields the protein CASSLASTSSYNEQFF.